Below, 28 T cell receptor beta chains from the same sample are listed, as sequenced in a study of T cells in Graves' hyperthyroidism and ophthalmopathy. RNA transcripts were the template for amplifying TCR beta CDR3 regions. The TCR CDR3 was amplified in a first-round RT-PCR using the HTBI primer set. TCRdb re-derived calls from the multiplex PCR reads in MiXCR, one entry per CDR3 protein. The sample yields a few hundred thousand distinct CDR3 sequences, roughly 15% seen once. Sequencing was carried out using blood. The origin of the receptors is a woman aged 40-49 years with Graves' ophthalmopathy.

This chain uses TRBV19 with TRBJ1-2; TRBD1 agrees at 8 bases. Germline CDR1 and CDR2: LNHDA and SQIVND (reference sequence). Trimming removed 4 bases from V and 4 bases from J; junction bases left unmatched: 5. The CDR3 loop spans 14 amino acids. CDR3 coding DNA: TGTGCCAGTAGTACGACAGGGGAAAGCTATGGCTACACCTTC. Translation gives CASSTTGESYGYTF.

The rearrangement links TRBV10-1 to TRBJ2-5; 7 bases line up with TRBD2. CDR3 size: 14 residues. V trimming: 4 bases; J trimming: 5 bases; junction bases outside the gene matches: 7. Germline lookup yields CDR1 WNHNN and CDR2 SYGVQD (reference sequence). The CDR3: CASSGPAGSETQYF. Written as DNA, the CDR3 is TGCGCCAGCAGTGGCCCAGCGGGATCCGAGACCCAGTACTTC.

This clonotype appeared many times. The J gene is TRBJ1-5, the V gene TRBV5-5, with a possible D match to TRBD1 (6 bases). The CDR3 is 13 residues long. The germline CDR1 and CDR2 sequences are SGHKS and YYEKEE (reference sequence). Between the trimmed V and J ends, which lost 2 bases and 9 bases, there was a span of 12 bases. In DNA form, the CDR3 reads TGTGCCAGCAGCTTAGGGGGGCAACGGCCCCAGCATTTT. As protein: CASSLGGQRPQHF.

This clonotype occurred many times. V is TRBV6-5 and J is TRBJ1-1; TRBD1 is a possible D gene (6 bases). The CDR3 runs to 15 residues. V was shortened by 2 bases and J by 8 bases, with 18 bases between the two germline ends. Germline V gene data show CDR1 as MNHEY and CDR2 as SVGAGI. Here the CDR3 DNA reads TGTGCCAGCAGTTACGAGGGCAGGGGTGCCAGGGAAGCTTTCTTT. Its protein product is CASSYEGRGAREAFF.

This clonotype was recorded many times. V gene TRBV28 combines with J gene TRBJ2-7, with 7 positions matching TRBD2. Germline loops: CDR1 MDHEN, CDR2 SYDVKM. With V trimmed by 2 bases and J by 2 bases, 3 bases remained unmatched. CDR3 length equals 14 residues. CDR3 protein: CASSLLAVPYEQYF. CDR3 DNA sequence: TGTGCCAGCAGTTTACTAGCGGTACCCTACGAGCAGTACTTC.

This clonotype was counted a few times. The chain couples TRBV3-1 to TRBJ2-1; a possible D gene is TRBD2 (6 bases). Per germline, CDR1 LGHDT and CDR2 YNNKEL (reference sequence). V was cut by 8 bases and J by 2 bases, with 19 bases left in between. This CDR3 is 16 amino acids long. DNA of the CDR3: TGTGCCAGCGGCCTGGATTCGGGGGTGACCTACAATGAGCAGTTCTTC. Protein sequence: CASGLDSGVTYNEQFF.

The chain uses TRBV27 and TRBJ1-1; D is perhaps TRBD1 (5 bases). Germline V CDR1 and CDR2: MNHEY, SMNVEV (reference sequence). The V end was cut by 7 bases, the J end by 1 base, with 13 bases between. The CDR3 sequence is 14 residues long. The DNA of the CDR3 is TGTGCCAGCACAATACGGGGGACGAACACTGAAGCTTTCTTT. It translates to CASTIRGTNTEAFF.

This clonotype was seen once. This may stem from a read error, because a much larger clone lies one nucleotide away. As the CDR3 is not closed by the conserved phenylalanine or tryptophan, this likely results from a read error. In nucleotides, the CDR3 is TGCAGCGGATCCAGGGACGGGGCCACTGAAGCTTTCCTT. Protein product: CSGSRDGATEAFL. This rearrangement joins TRBV29-1 to TRBJ1-1, with TRBD1 as a possible D gene (5 bases). The CDR3 loop spans 13 amino acids. V lost 7 bases and J lost 4, with 16 bases in between. The V gene's germline CDR1 is SQVTM and CDR2 ANQGSEA.

In this sample, this clonotype turned up a few times. This rearrangement joins TRBV6-1 to TRBJ2-1; the D is unclear. CDR1 and CDR2 (germline): MNHNS, SASEGT. V was trimmed by 1 base and J by 3 bases, leaving 16 bases between them. The CDR3 loop spans 17 amino acids. The CDR3 DNA reads as TGTGCCAGCAGTGAAGTGAGTCTGGACGGAATCTACAATGAGCAGTTCTTC. It encodes CASSEVSLDGIYNEQFF.

CDR3 DNA: TGTGCCAGCAGCAACTTCAGGGGCGATGGCTACACCTTC. Translated: CASSNFRGDGYTF. The chain links TRBV12-3 or TRBV12-4 to TRBJ1-2; possible D gene TRBD1, 6 bases. The CDR3 is 13 amino acids. The germline V and J ends were trimmed by 6 bases and 6 bases, with 14 bases remaining between them.

This clonotype was counted only a few times. The CDR3 reads CSVEDRGWQETQYF. CDR3 sequence (DNA): TGCAGCGTTGAGGACAGGGGGTGGCAAGAGACCCAGTACTTC. The chain has TRBV29-1 and TRBJ2-5; TRBD1 matches at 10 bases. The V segment lost 3 bases and the J segment 2 bases; nucleotides outside the gene matches: 3. Germline lookup yields CDR1 SQVTM and CDR2 ANQGSEA. This CDR3 contains 14 residues. The full variable domain, its missing parts supplied by reference TRBV29-1 and TRBJ2-5, is SAVISQKPSRDICQRGTSLTIQCQVDSQVTMMFWYRQQPGQSLTLIATANQGSEATYESGFVIDKFPISRPNLTFSTLTVSNMSPEDSSIYLCSVEDRGWQETQYFGPGTRLLVL.

This clonotype appeared a few times. The gene calls are TRBV6-2 or TRBV6-3 and TRBJ2-5; 9 nucleotides align to TRBD2. J lost 13 bases, V lost 6 bases, and 9 bases had no gene match. The CDR3 length is 12 residues. Looked up from germline, CDR1 is MNHEY and CDR2 is SVGEGT. CDR3 protein: CASSTGTSRRYF. CDR3 sequence (DNA): TGTGCCAGCAGCACGGGGACTAGCCGCCGGTACTTC.

This clonotype was picked up a small number of times. A read error may be the cause here, since a much bigger clone is one base away. The rearrangement joins TRBV2 to TRBJ2-7; the match to TRBD2 covers 8 bases. CDR3 length equals 14 residues. Germline-derived CDR1 and CDR2 are SNHLY and FYNNEI. V shed 6 bases, J shed 2 bases, and the junction held 6 bases outside the gene matches. The CDR3 sequence: CASRGPAGAYEQYF. The CDR3, as DNA: TGTGCCAGCAGGGGACCAGCGGGAGCCTACGAGCAGTACTTC.

The chain couples TRBV5-5 to TRBJ2-5, with 8 bases aligning to TRBD1. V trimming: 0 bases; J trimming: 5 bases; junction bases outside the gene matches: 9. The germline gives CDR1 SGHKS, CDR2 YYEKEE (reference sequence). This CDR3 is 16 amino acids long. The CDR3 DNA is TGTGCCAGCAGCTTGGTGAGGCAGGGGGCTGGTGAGACCCAGTACTTC. Translation: CASSLVRQGAGETQYF.

This clonotype has at least ten counts. The chain joins TRBV20-1 to TRBJ1-6, with 8 nucleotides matching TRBD1. Germline V gene data show CDR1 as DFQATT and CDR2 as SNEGSKA (reference sequence). The CDR3 length is 13 residues. The V gene end was trimmed by 5 bases and the J gene end by 10 bases; junction bases not matched to a gene: 7. The CDR3 region has the DNA TGCAGTGCTCGCCAGGGGGCAGAATCACCCCTCCACTTT. Amino acid sequence: CSARQGAESPLHF.

V gene TRBV5-6 combines with J gene TRBJ2-7; D may be TRBD1 (6 bases). Germline loops: CDR1 SGHDT, CDR2 YYEEEE. The CDR3 sequence is 14 residues long. Trimming left V 4 bases short and J 3 bases short, with 14 bases between. The DNA for the CDR3 is TGTGCCAGCAGCGTCCCAGGACAGAACTACGAGCAGTACTTC. Translated, it gives CASSVPGQNYEQYF.

This clonotype was counted only a few times. The chain uses TRBV14 and TRBJ2-5; 7 bases are shared with TRBD1. The CDR3 loop spans 14 amino acids. From germline, CDR1 is SGHDN and CDR2 FVKESK. Losses at the gene ends were 4 bases for V and 5 bases for J; bases not matched to a gene: 7. CDR3 sequence reads: CASSRDSVTETQYF. For the CDR3, the DNA is TGTGCCAGCAGCCGGGACAGTGTTACCGAGACCCAGTACTTC.

In its sample, this clonotype was seen a few times. The V and J genes are TRBV28 and TRBJ2-7, with D perhaps given as TRBD1 or TRBD2 (6 bases each). V dropped 2 bases and J dropped 4 bases, with 18 bases sitting between them. The length of the CDR3 is 16 residues. In germline, CDR1 is MDHEN, CDR2 SYDVKM. The CDR3 protein is CASSLGTGKGGYEQYF. The CDR3 DNA follows: TGTGCCAGCAGTTTAGGGACTGGAAAAGGGGGTTACGAGCAGTACTTC.

Of note for this clonotype: Possible read error: a much larger clone is one base away. The genes are TRBV20-1 and TRBJ2-7; possibly TRBD2 for D (7 bases). The CDR3 has 13 residues. The germline CDR1 and CDR2 sequences are DFQATT and SNEGSKA (reference sequence). The V end was cut by 7 bases, the J end by 7 bases, with 20 bases between. The CDR3 sequence is CSGGGAGANEQYF. CDR3 sequence (DNA): TGCAGTGGGGGGGGTGCAGGGGCGAATGAGCAGTACTTC.

In this sample, this clonotype turned up many times. The V and J genes are TRBV30 and TRBJ1-3; TRBD1 agrees at 8 bases. CDR1 and CDR2 (germline): GTSNPN, SVGIG (reference sequence). This CDR3 has 15 amino acids. V lost 3 bases, J lost 0 bases, and 4 bases stayed unmatched. CDR3 in DNA: TGTGCCTGGAGGGACAGGGCACGCTCTGGAAACACCATATATTTT. Translation gives CAWRDRARSGNTIYF.

The V and J genes are TRBV4-2 and TRBJ2-7; 11 bases align to TRBD2. CDR3 length: 18 residues. Germline V gene data show CDR1 as LGHNA and CDR2 as YNFKEQ. The ends lost 1 base at V and 7 bases at J; junction bases unmatched: 15. The CDR3 nucleotides read TGTGCCAGCAGCCAAGGGCCACTAGCGGGAGCGAGGATGAGGGAGCAGTACTTC. Its translation: CASSQGPLAGARMREQYF.

This clonotype was seen repeatedly, ten times or more. The chain combines TRBV3-1 with TRBJ1-1, with a weak D call TRBD1 (6 bases). The V gene lost 3 bases and the J gene lost 8 bases, with 13 bases spanning the gap. The germline V gene encodes CDR1 LGHDT and CDR2 YNNKEL (reference sequence). CDR3 length equals 13 residues. CDR3 sequence: CASSHLDRQEAFF. CDR3 bases: TGTGCCAGCAGCCATCTCGACAGGCAGGAAGCTTTCTTT.

The V gene is TRBV15, the J gene TRBJ2-1; D gene ambiguous. V lost 0 bases to trimming and J lost 2 bases, with 8 bases between them. Germline V gene lookup returns CDR1 LNHNV and CDR2 YYDKDF (reference sequence). This CDR3 spans 15 amino acids. DNA for the CDR3: TGTGCCACCAGCAGAGATTTGATGACCTACAATGAGCAGTTCTTC. It encodes CATSRDLMTYNEQFF.

The chain combines TRBV7-3 with TRBJ2-2, with D possibly TRBD1 on 5 matching bases. Germline CDR1 SGHTA, CDR2 FQGTGA. V was pared by 1 base and J by 1 base, with 13 bases between. The CDR3 runs to 17 residues. The CDR3 nucleotides read TGTGCCAGCAGCTTAAATAGCTGGGGCGGGAACACCGGGGAGCTGTTTTTT. It specifies CASSLNSWGGNTGELFF.

This clonotype was detected only a few times. This chain joins TRBV6-1 and TRBJ2-3; 10 bases are shared with TRBD2. This CDR3 has 15 residues. V dropped 7 bases and J dropped 2; count of bases not matched to a gene: 6. Per germline, CDR1 MNHNS and CDR2 SASEGT. The CDR3 loop is CASTPSGSLTDTQYF. The CDR3 nucleotides are TGTGCCAGCACACCTAGCGGGAGCCTCACAGATACGCAGTATTTT.

V gene TRBV29-1 combines with J gene TRBJ2-3; D could derive from TRBD1 or TRBD2 (5 bases each). The V gene lost 3 bases and the J gene lost 0 bases, with 7 bases spanning the gap. This CDR3 contains 13 residues. CDR1 and CDR2 from the germline V gene are SQVTM and ANQGSEA. The CDR3 DNA is TGCAGCGTTGACAGGGAGAGCACAGATACGCAGTATTTT. Encoded protein: CSVDRESTDTQYF.

In its sample, this clonotype was seen many times. CDR3 nucleotide sequence: TGCAGTGCTAGAGATCTGGGGGGGGGGCCTGCGGACGAGCAGTACTTC. Translating gives CSARDLGGGPADEQYF. V is TRBV20-1 and J is TRBJ2-7, with D perhaps TRBD2 (7 bases). CDR3 size: 16 residues. Germline V CDR1 and CDR2: DFQATT, SNEGSKA (reference sequence). The V end lost 0 bases, the J end lost 5 bases, and 20 bases lay between the germline ends.

This clonotype was counted ten times or more. The V call is TRBV2, the J call TRBJ2-3; possibly TRBD2 for D (6 bases). The CDR3 is 15 residues long. CDR1 is SNHLY and CDR2 is FYNNEI in the germline V gene. Trimming pared 3 bases from V and 0 bases from J, leaving 10 bases between. The CDR3 loop is CASSEDYSSTDTQYF. The DNA for the CDR3 is TGTGCCAGCAGTGAGGACTACTCTAGCACAGATACGCAGTATTTT.